Listed here is a single T cell receptor beta chain. The data derive from a study of blood T cell repertoires in COVID-19. The wider study: The United States, Italy and Spain were the sources of the acute and convalescent COVID-19 samples. PBMCs, B-cell-depleted T cells, or T cells provided the cDNA or gDNA that made up the material.

As originally analysed: The assay estimated nucleated cells by amplifying reference gene primers. Assay: immunoSEQ multiplex PCR; the TCRdb copy retains only in-frame clones and omits some. V, J and clone size derive from that table, while D and trimming were established from the DNA sequence. The sample lists fewer than 250,000 clones; approximately 84% were seen once. The sample taken for sequencing was peripheral blood. The receptor's source is a woman aged 80 or over with acute or convalescent COVID-19.

This CDR3 is CASRAEQGGLLREGYEQYF. CDR3 coding DNA: TGTGCCAGCAGGGCCGAACAGGGAGGGCTTTTGCGGGAGGGCTACGAGCAGTACTTC. This chain links TRBV2 with TRBJ2-7, with 9 positions matching TRBD2. The CDR3 loop spans 19 amino acids. CDR1 is SNHLY and CDR2 is FYNNEI in the germline V gene. V lost 6 bases, J lost 3 bases, and 21 bases stayed unmatched.